Below, 16 T cell receptor beta chains from the same sample are listed, as sequenced in a study of blood T cell repertoires in COVID-19. The data were produced by immunoSEQ multiplex PCR, yet TCRdb's version contains in-frame clones alone and is incomplete. In the table there are nearly 350,000 clones, 85% to 90% of which are singletons. The sample consisted of peripheral blood. These receptors all stem from a woman aged 70-85 years with COVID-19, enrolled during active disease.

This sequence joins TRBV5-1 and TRBJ2-5; 11 bases are a match to TRBD2. The germline gives CDR1 SGHRS, CDR2 YFSETQ. This CDR3 is built from 17 residues. After removal of 2 bases from V and 5 bases from J, the junction contained 11 bases not matched to a gene. CDR3 sequence: CASSFTISGGAGETQYF. The CDR3 region has the DNA TGCGCCAGCAGCTTCACAATTAGCGGGGGGGCCGGGGAGACCCAGTACTTC.

This chain connects TRBV6-6 to TRBJ1-4, with a possible D match to TRBD1 (6 bases). V was trimmed by 0 bases and J by 8 bases, leaving 13 bases between them. This CDR3 has 15 amino acids. Germline values: CDR1 MNHNY, CDR2 SVGAGI (reference sequence). CDR3 bases: TGTGCCAGCAGTTACTCGAGCAGGGGTCGGGAAAAACTGTTTTTT. This codes for CASSYSSRGREKLFF.

V and J are TRBV24-1 and TRBJ2-5; D is perhaps TRBD1 (6 bases). Germline CDR1 reads KGHDR; CDR2 reads SFDVKD. The CDR3 has 14 residues. V dropped 2 bases and J dropped 5 bases, with 11 bases sitting between them. Here the CDR3 reads CATSDSQGKETQYF. The CDR3 DNA follows: TGTGCCACCAGTGATTCCCAGGGGAAGGAGACCCAGTACTTC.

This chain links TRBV12-5 with TRBJ2-7, with D possibly matching TRBD1 (6 bases). This CDR3 region has 16 residues. Germline loops: CDR1 LGHNT, CDR2 FRNRAP. V was pared by 0 bases and J by 3 bases, with 15 bases between. CDR3 in DNA: TGTGCTAGTGGTTTGGTCCTCCGGGACACTCACTACGAGCAGTACTTC. It yields the protein CASGLVLRDTHYEQYF.

The gene calls are TRBV6-5 and TRBJ1-2, with D unresolved. The CDR3 loop spans 12 amino acids. CDR1 is MNHEY, CDR2 SVGAGI, per germline. V was trimmed by 11 bases and J by 9 bases, leaving 19 bases between them. CDR3 in amino acids: CAVGEGVFSYTF. The CDR3 bases are TGTGCCGTCGGGGAGGGTGTTTTTAGCTACACCTTC.

The chain couples TRBV9 to TRBJ1-3, with 10 nucleotides matching TRBD1. The CDR3 is 18 amino acids. V trimming: 3 bases; J trimming: 2 bases; junction bases outside the gene matches: 11. Germline CDR1 is SGDLS and CDR2 is YYNGEE. CDR3 sequence: CASSATGGERSTGNTIYF. The CDR3 bases are TGTGCCAGCAGCGCGACAGGGGGCGAAAGGTCCACTGGAAACACCATATATTTT. The full variable domain, rest sourced from reference TRBV9 and TRBJ1-3, is DSGVTQTPKHLITATGQRVTLRCSPRSGDLSVYWYQQSLDQGLQFLIQYYNGEERAKGNILERFSAQQFPDLHSELNLSSLELGDSALYFCASSATGGERSTGNTIYFGEGSWLTVV.

This sequence joins TRBV29-1 and TRBJ1-2; 11 positions match TRBD1. V was pared by 2 bases and J by 8 bases, with 4 bases of the junction left unmatched. The CDR3 is 13 residues long. Per the germline V gene, CDR1 is SQVTM and CDR2 is ANQGSEA. CDR3 in amino acids: CSVERTGGAGYTF. DNA of the CDR3: TGCAGCGTTGAAAGGACAGGGGGCGCGGGCTACACCTTC.

In DNA, the CDR3 is TGTGCCAGCAGCTCCCGGGAAAGAGGGGAGGATGAGCAGTTCTTC. Translated: CASSSRERGEDEQFF. The V and J genes are TRBV13 and TRBJ2-1; D is possibly TRBD2 (6 bases). The germline V and J ends were trimmed by 4 bases and 8 bases, with 18 bases remaining between them. The CDR3 loop spans 15 amino acids. CDR1 PRHDT and CDR2 FYEKMQ come from the germline V gene (reference sequence). Full variable domain (missing parts from reference TRBV13 and TRBJ2-1): AAGVIQSPRHLIKEKRETATLKCYPIPRHDTVYWYQQGPGQDPQFLISFYEKMQSDKGSIPDRFSAQQFSDYHSELNMSSLELGDSALYFCASSSRERGEDEQFFGPGTRLTVL.

This clone was found once. This rearrangement joins TRBV9 to TRBJ1-5; 7 positions agree with TRBD1. Germline V lookup: CDR1 SGDLS, CDR2 YYNGEE. J was trimmed by 0 bases and V by 3 bases; bases with no gene match: 9. The CDR3 totals 17 residues. The chain's CDR3 is CASSEGQTEHSNQPQHF. The CDR3 DNA follows: TGTGCCAGCAGCGAGGGACAGACAGAACATAGCAATCAGCCCCAGCATTTT.

This chain connects TRBV5-4 to TRBJ1-1; 7 bases fit TRBD1. The CDR3 is 15 residues long. J was trimmed by 0 bases and V by 4 bases; bases with no gene match: 6. The germline gives CDR1 SGHNT, CDR2 YYREEE (reference sequence). This CDR3 is CASSVGTELNTEAFF. CDR3 coding DNA: TGTGCCAGCAGCGTCGGGACAGAATTGAACACTGAAGCTTTCTTT.

This chain connects TRBV7-9 to TRBJ2-7, with 8 positions matching TRBD1. Unmatched junction bases numbered 9, after V lost 6 bases and J lost 5 bases. Germline values: CDR1 SEHNR, CDR2 FQNEAQ (reference sequence). The CDR3 has 14 amino acids. This CDR3 reads CASSPRTGRDEQYF. The DNA for the CDR3 is TGTGCCAGCAGTCCCCGGACAGGGCGAGACGAGCAGTACTTC.

This clone was counted once. The CDR3 loop reads CASSQFVNTEAFF. The CDR3 DNA reads as TGTGCCAGCAGCCAGTTCGTGAACACTGAAGCTTTCTTT. The V and J genes are TRBV14 and TRBJ1-1; D uncertain. Trimming took off 3 bases at V and 0 bases at J, with 5 bases between the two ends. The CDR3 spans 13 residues. CDR1 is SGHDN and CDR2 is FVKESK in the germline V gene.

The rearrangement uses TRBV6-5 and TRBJ2-1; 9 bases map to TRBD2. The V gene end was trimmed by 2 bases and the J gene end by 15 bases; junction bases not matched to a gene: 11. The CDR3 loop spans 14 amino acids. Germline values: CDR1 MNHEY, CDR2 SVGAGI. This CDR3 is CASSYMRGGHLAFF. The CDR3 DNA follows: TGTGCCAGCAGTTACATGCGGGGGGGCCATCTGGCGTTCTTC.

This rearrangement joins TRBV19 to TRBJ2-3; no reliable D call. The CDR3 consists of 16 residues. Germline assignment: CDR1 LNHDA and CDR2 SQIVND (reference sequence). The V end was cut by 6 bases, the J end by 4 bases, with 20 bases between. CDR3 amino acids: CASSPWPEIGADTQYF. The CDR3, as DNA: TGTGCCAGTAGCCCATGGCCAGAAATCGGAGCAGATACGCAGTATTTT.

V is TRBV12-5 and J is TRBJ1-4; possible D gene TRBD1, 6 bases. The CDR3 sequence is 13 residues long. Trimming stripped 7 bases from V and 5 bases from J, with 11 bases between. Germline values: CDR1 LGHNT, CDR2 FRNRAP. In DNA, the CDR3 is TGTGCTAGTGACGACAGGTCCAATGAAAAACTGTTTTTT. This encodes CASDDRSNEKLFF.

In its sample, this clone was seen a few times. J is TRBJ1-6 and V is TRBV9; a possible D gene is TRBD1 (5 bases). Trimming removed 0 bases from V and 2 bases from J, with 12 bases in between. The CDR3 contains 17 residues. Germline V gene lookup returns CDR1 SGDLS and CDR2 YYNGEE. CDR3 coding DNA: TGTGCCAGCAGCGTAGCTGACAGCCGAACCTATAATTCACCCCTCCACTTT. It encodes CASSVADSRTYNSPLHF.